One sample yielded the 26 T cell receptor beta chains listed below, sequenced in a study of Ad26.COV2.S vaccination and SARS-CoV-2 variants. Repertoires were generated with immunoSEQ multiplex PCR, while TCRdb's copy carries only in-frame clones and drops some. The sample holds about 440,000 clones; less than 95% are singletons and the top ten take approximately 4.3%. Treatment here: about 20 received Ad26.COV2.S at low or high dose, single or two shots; 5 received placebo; per-sample allocation not given. Each sample was drawn 63 days after the first injection (of vaccine or placebo). Here the sequenced sample was peripheral blood, taken in a trial of Ad26.COV2.S vaccine versus placebo. The receptors derive from a person between 18 and 65 years old who received the Ad26.COV2.S COVID-19 vaccine or a placebo.

This chain uses TRBV5-5 with TRBJ2-7, with a possible D match to TRBD1 (6 bases). Trimming cost V 4 bases and J 3 bases, with 14 bases left between them. Germline V gene data show CDR1 as SGHKS and CDR2 as YYEKEE (reference sequence). The CDR3 spans 14 residues. CDR3 sequence (DNA): TGTGCCAGCAGCCCAACAGGGAACGGCTACGAGCAGTACTTC. This translates into CASSPTGNGYEQYF.

This chain links TRBV11-2 with TRBJ2-7; D perhaps matches TRBD1 (6 bases). CDR3 length equals 15 residues. V shed 0 bases and J shed 5 bases, with 14 bases lying between them. The germline gives CDR1 SGHAT, CDR2 FQNNGV. CDR3 in amino acids: CASSLDVGAFNEQYF. The CDR3, as DNA: TGTGCCAGCAGCTTAGATGTGGGGGCGTTCAACGAGCAGTACTTC.

This chain's CDR3 is CASSNPRPSGSHEQYF. In DNA form, the CDR3 reads TGTGCCAGCAGCAACCCCCGCCCTAGCGGGAGCCACGAGCAGTACTTC. The chain employs TRBV7-2 and TRBJ2-7, with 10 bases aligning to TRBD2. CDR3 size: 16 residues. Germline lookup yields CDR1 SGHTA and CDR2 FQGNSA. The junction had 12 bases not matched to a gene; V was cut back by 5 bases and J by 5 bases.

The V call is TRBV4-2, the J call TRBJ2-7, with 7 bases that match TRBD1. The V gene's germline CDR1 is LGHNA and CDR2 YNFKEQ. Trimming at V came to 3 bases and at J to 3 bases, leaving 8 bases not matched to a gene. The CDR3 consists of 15 residues. The CDR3 here is CASSQSGTDLYEQYF. The CDR3 coding sequence is TGTGCCAGCAGCCAGTCCGGGACAGACCTCTACGAGCAGTACTTC.

The rearrangement joins TRBV5-6 to TRBJ2-5; 16 bases align to TRBD2. In germline, CDR1 is SGHDT, CDR2 YYEEEE. J lost 0 bases, V lost 4 bases, and 6 bases had no gene match. This CDR3 is built from 18 residues. CDR3 bases: TGTGCCAGCAGCCTACCGGGACTAGCGGGAGGGAACCAAGAGACCCAGTACTTC. Residues: CASSLPGLAGGNQETQYF.

This clone was seen only once. The rearrangement uses TRBV29-1 and TRBJ2-7; D may be TRBD1 or TRBD2 (6 bases each). Trimming shortened V by 4 bases and J by 6 bases, and 19 bases separated the two germline ends. Germline V gives CDR1 SQVTM, CDR2 ANQGSEA. This CDR3 spans 14 amino acids. CDR3 nucleotides: TGCAGCGTTGCCTCCATGTTGGGGGGCGGCGAGCAGTACTTC. It translates to CSVASMLGGGEQYF.

V and J are TRBV6-2 or TRBV6-3 and TRBJ2-5, with 9 bases matching TRBD2. Germline CDR1 MNHEY, CDR2 SVGEGT. Trimming cost V 4 bases and J 5 bases; bases outside gene matches: 8. The CDR3 contains 15 residues. The CDR3, as DNA: TGTGCCAGCAGTTCTCCGGCTAGCGGGAAGGAGACCCAGTACTTC. Protein product: CASSSPASGKETQYF.

The chain combines TRBV5-4 with TRBJ2-2, with D unresolved. The V gene's germline CDR1 is SGHNT and CDR2 YYREEE (reference sequence). This CDR3 comprises 11 residues. V was cut by 7 bases and J by 6 bases, with 7 bases left in between. The chain's CDR3 is CASGRAGELFF. The CDR3 region has the DNA TGTGCCAGCGGCCGCGCCGGGGAGCTGTTTTTT. The full variable domain, with the rest looked up from reference TRBV5-4 and TRBJ2-2, is ETGVTQSPTHLIKTRGQQVTLRCSSQSGHNTVSWYQQALGQGPQFIFQYYREEENGRGNFPPRFSGLQFPNYSSELNVNALELDDSALYLCASGRAGELFFGEGSRLTVL.

The chain employs TRBV7-9 and TRBJ2-7; tentatively, D is TRBD2 (7 bases). This CDR3 has 16 amino acids. Germline V gives CDR1 SEHNR, CDR2 FQNEAQ (reference sequence). Trimming stripped 5 bases from V and 0 bases from J, with 17 bases between. The DNA for the CDR3 is TGTGCCAGCAGCCCCCCCGAGGGGGGGGACTCCTACGAGCAGTACTTC. Its protein product is CASSPPEGGDSYEQYF.

This chain links TRBV6-2 or TRBV6-3 with TRBJ2-1, with 13 bases aligning to TRBD2. The CDR3 extends over 17 amino acids. Germline V gives CDR1 MNHEY, CDR2 SVGEGT. After removal of 6 bases from V and 5 bases from J, the junction contained 10 bases not matched to a gene. The CDR3: CASSRLPTSGRDNEQFF. In DNA, the CDR3 is TGTGCCAGCAGCCGCCTCCCCACTAGCGGGAGGGACAATGAGCAGTTCTTC.

The genes are TRBV5-4 and TRBJ2-3; D gene unclear. Germline V gene data show CDR1 as SGHNT and CDR2 as YYREEE (reference sequence). CDR3 length equals 12 residues. Between the trimmed V and J ends, which lost 4 bases and 4 bases, there was a span of 7 bases. The CDR3 is CASSESSDTQYF. The CDR3 DNA follows: TGTGCCAGCAGCGAGAGCTCAGATACGCAGTATTTT.

This clone was detected once. The rearrangement links TRBV12-5 to TRBJ1-2; D is possibly TRBD1 (5 bases). Trimming pared 2 bases from V and 10 bases from J, leaving 20 bases between. This CDR3 is built from 15 residues. CDR1 and CDR2 (germline): LGHNT, FRNRAP. DNA of the CDR3: TGTGCTAGTGGTTTGTATCCCCCGGGGGGAACTGACTACACCTTC. Encoded protein: CASGLYPPGGTDYTF.

A few counts support this clone. V and J are TRBV30 and TRBJ1-5, with TRBD1 identical over 8 bases. Germline CDR1 is GTSNPN and CDR2 is SVGIG (reference sequence). Trimming took 2 bases from V and 4 from J; bases not matched to a gene: 4. This CDR3 is 14 amino acids long. The CDR3: CAWSTRGQNQPQHF. The CDR3, as DNA: TGTGCCTGGAGTACCAGGGGGCAAAATCAGCCCCAGCATTTT.

V is TRBV5-6 and J is TRBJ2-2; 7 positions agree with TRBD1. With 3 bases clipped from V and 5 bases from J, the junction kept 4 bases outside the gene matches. From germline, CDR1 is SGHDT and CDR2 YYEEEE. The CDR3 sequence is 14 residues long. The CDR3 sequence: CASSSDRWTGELFF. CDR3 nucleotide sequence: TGTGCCAGCAGCTCGGACAGGTGGACCGGGGAGCTGTTTTTT.

The chain couples TRBV7-2 to TRBJ2-3; D gene unclear. Trimming pared 5 bases from V and 2 bases from J, leaving 14 bases between. Germline V lookup: CDR1 SGHTA, CDR2 FQGNSA. The CDR3 consists of 15 residues. CDR3 loop: CASSPGPTYTDTQYF. The CDR3 region has the DNA TGTGCCAGCAGCCCCGGGCCTACGTACACAGATACGCAGTATTTT. The full variable domain, completed using reference TRBV7-2 and TRBJ2-3, is GAGVSQSPSNKVTEKGKDVELRCDPISGHTALYWYRQSLGQGLEFLIYFQGNSAPDKSGLPSDRFSAERTGGSVSTLTIQRTQQEDSAVYLCASSPGPTYTDTQYFGPGTRLTVL.

The chain combines TRBV28 with TRBJ1-4, with D unresolved. The germline V gene encodes CDR1 MDHEN and CDR2 SYDVKM. Trimming shortened V by 7 bases and J by 3 bases, and 6 bases separated the two germline ends. This CDR3 is 12 amino acids long. The CDR3 nucleotides are TGTGCCAGCACGTCAGCTAATGAAAAACTGTTTTTT. It is translated as CASTSANEKLFF.

The chain uses TRBV11-2 and TRBJ2-5; TRBD2 matches at 7 bases. This CDR3 has 16 residues. Germline V gene sequence: CDR1 SGHAT, CDR2 FQNNGV. The V gene end was trimmed by 5 bases and the J gene end by 0 bases; junction bases not matched to a gene: 9. CDR3 protein: CASSPGGRGYQETQYF. The CDR3 coding sequence is TGTGCCAGCAGCCCCGGAGGGCGGGGGTACCAAGAGACCCAGTACTTC.

The rearrangement links TRBV2 to TRBJ2-1; D may correspond to TRBD1 or TRBD2 (5 bases each). This CDR3 has 15 residues. Per the germline V gene, CDR1 is SNHLY and CDR2 is FYNNEI. Trimming removed 6 bases at V and 4 bases at J, with 16 bases between. The CDR3 reads CASSTPGAVYNEQFF. The CDR3 nucleotides are TGTGCCAGCAGCACCCCCGGGGCGGTGTACAATGAGCAGTTCTTC. The variable domain in full, with the rest retrieved from reference TRBV2 and TRBJ2-1, is EPEVTQTPSHQVTQMGQEVILRCVPISNHLYFYWYRQILGQKVEFLVSFYNNEISEKSEIFDDQFSVERPDGSNFTLKIRSTKLEDSAMYFCASSTPGAVYNEQFFGPGTRLTVL.

The DNA of the CDR3 is TGTGCCAGCAGCCCCTTACTTGGGAATGAAAAACTGTTTTTT. Translation gives CASSPLLGNEKLFF. The chain combines TRBV7-3 with TRBJ1-4; no firm D call. The CDR3 runs 14 residues. The V gene's germline CDR1 is SGHTA and CDR2 FQGTGA. V was clipped by 5 bases and J by 5 bases, with 12 bases between them.

V gene TRBV7-9 combines with J gene TRBJ1-2; D uncertain. The CDR3 runs 14 residues. The germline V gene has CDR1 SEHNR and CDR2 FQNEAQ (reference sequence). Trimming left V 1 base short and J 2 bases short, with 8 bases between. The CDR3 DNA follows: TGTGCCAGCAGCTTAGGGAACGGGAACTATGGCTACACCTTC. Its protein is CASSLGNGNYGYTF. The full variable domain, in which reference TRBV7-9 and TRBJ1-2 provide the parts outside the CDR3, is DTGVSQNPRHKITKRGQNVTFRCDPISEHNRLYWYRQTLGQGPEFLTYFQNEAQLEKSRLLSDRFSAERPKGSFSTLEIQRTEQGDSAMYLCASSLGNGNYGYTFGSGTRLTVV.

The J gene is TRBJ2-5, the V gene TRBV30; D unclear. V dropped 0 bases and J dropped 3 bases, with 8 bases sitting between them. The CDR3 runs to 13 residues. Germline assignment: CDR1 GTSNPN and CDR2 SVGIG (reference sequence). The CDR3 DNA sequence: TGTGCCTGGAGTGTACACTGGGAAGAGACCCAGTACTTC. It is translated as CAWSVHWEETQYF.

The V gene is TRBV15, the J gene TRBJ2-3, with D unclear. The length of the CDR3 is 15 residues. The V and J ends lost 1 base and 0 bases respectively, with 8 bases between them. The germline gives CDR1 LNHNV, CDR2 YYDKDF (reference sequence). In nucleotides, the CDR3 is TGTGCCACCAGCAGAGTACACCAAAGCACAGATACGCAGTATTTT. This gives the protein CATSRVHQSTDTQYF.

This clone was found once. The chain has TRBV28 and TRBJ2-2; TRBD2 agrees at 14 bases. This CDR3 has 16 amino acids. Trimming removed 5 bases from V and 10 bases from J; junction bases left unmatched: 9. Per germline, CDR1 MDHEN and CDR2 SYDVKM. The CDR3: CASSNVGTSGSVELFF. The CDR3 DNA reads TGTGCCAGCAGTAACGTGGGGACTAGCGGGAGTGTGGAGCTGTTTTTT. The complete variable domain, with remaining parts taken from reference TRBV28 and TRBJ2-2, reads DVKVTQSSRYLVKRTGEKVFLECVQDMDHENMFWYRQDPGLGLRLIYFSYDVKMKEKGDIPEGYSVSREKKERFSLILESASTNQTSMYLCASSNVGTSGSVELFFGEGSRLTVL.

This chain uses TRBV7-9 with TRBJ1-2; the match to TRBD1 covers 10 bases. J lost 4 bases, V lost 5 bases, and 7 bases had no gene match. CDR3 length: 15 residues. Germline CDR1 is SEHNR and CDR2 is FQNEAQ (reference sequence). The CDR3 DNA sequence: TGTGCCAGCAGCATCAAGCGGACAGGGGGCTATGGCTACACCTTC. It translates to CASSIKRTGGYGYTF.

The chain has TRBV19 and TRBJ2-4; D could derive from TRBD1 or TRBD2 (5 bases each). V lost 5 bases, J lost 7 bases, and 12 bases lay in between. The CDR3 has 13 residues. In germline, CDR1 is LNHDA, CDR2 SQIVND (reference sequence). CDR3 sequence: CASSGTGSNIQYF. CDR3 in DNA: TGTGCCAGTAGTGGGACCGGTTCTAACATTCAGTACTTC.

This CDR3 is CASSFVGPHGDTQYF. CDR3 coding DNA: TGTGCCAGCAGTTTTGTGGGGCCACACGGAGATACGCAGTATTTT. The chain combines TRBV28 with TRBJ2-3, with D perhaps matching TRBD1 (5 bases). Germline V gene sequence: CDR1 MDHEN, CDR2 SYDVKM. The CDR3 loop spans 15 amino acids. V lost 3 bases, J lost 5 bases, and 15 bases lay in between.